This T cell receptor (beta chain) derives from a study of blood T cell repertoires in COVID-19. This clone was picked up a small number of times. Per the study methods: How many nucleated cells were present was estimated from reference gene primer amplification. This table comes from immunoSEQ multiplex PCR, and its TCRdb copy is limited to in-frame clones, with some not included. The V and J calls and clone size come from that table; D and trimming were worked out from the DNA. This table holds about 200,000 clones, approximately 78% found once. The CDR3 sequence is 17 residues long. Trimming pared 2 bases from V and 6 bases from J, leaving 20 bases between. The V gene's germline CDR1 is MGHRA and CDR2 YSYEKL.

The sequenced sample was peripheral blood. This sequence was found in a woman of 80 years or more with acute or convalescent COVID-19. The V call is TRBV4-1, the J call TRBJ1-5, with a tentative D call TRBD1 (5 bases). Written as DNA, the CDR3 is TGCGCCAGCAGCCAACTGGATTCCGCAGGGTGGTTTCAGCCCCAGCATTTT. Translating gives CASSQLDSAGWFQPQHF.